This TCR beta chain was identified in a study of Ad26.COV2.S vaccination and SARS-CoV-2 variants. The CDR3 is made up of 14 amino acids. Trimming pared 1 base from V and 5 bases from J, leaving 12 bases between. The V gene's germline CDR1 is LGHDT and CDR2 YNNKEL (reference sequence). Treatment denoted: about 20 received Ad26.COV2.S at low or high dose, single or two shots; about 5 received placebo; per-sample allocation not given. Day 63 after the first vaccine or placebo injection was the time point for sampling. Donation was by an adult aged 18-55 years who was in Boston. Expression of Wuhan-strain SARS-CoV-2 spike came from the Ad26 vector that formed the vaccine. The repertoire was sequenced with immunoSEQ multiplex PCR; TCRdb's copy has only in-frame clones and lacks some. The table records fewer than 400,000 clones, approximately 86% of them present only once.

This chain links TRBV3-1 (or the pseudogene TRBV3-2) with TRBJ2-7; a possible D gene is TRBD1 (5 bases). This specimen was peripheral blood, taken in a trial of Ad26.COV2.S vaccine versus placebo. The sequence was obtained from a person between 18 and 59 years old who received the Ad26.COV2.S COVID-19 vaccine or a placebo. The CDR3 loop reads CASSQGAGYHEQYF. Here the CDR3 DNA reads TGTGCCAGCAGCCAAGGGGCAGGGTACCACGAGCAGTACTTC.